This T cell receptor beta chain appears in the sequencing data of a study of control samples from healthy donors and cancer patients. Generated by immunoSEQ multiplex PCR, the TCRdb table keeps only in-frame clones and is missing some. The data show about 41,000 clones, with roughly 94% seen just once and approximately 24% held by the top ten. Germline values: CDR1 PRHDT, CDR2 FYEKMQ (reference sequence). The CDR3 extends over 18 amino acids. Trimming took 0 bases from V and 0 from J, leaving 18 bases between them. This receptor was identified in a man in his sixties in good health. What was sequenced was blood. V and J are TRBV13 and TRBJ2-7; D gene ambiguous. The CDR3 DNA reads TGTGCCAGCAGCTTAGGAGGCGGATCCTTATCAAGCTCCTACGAGCAGTACTTC. Translation gives CASSLGGGSLSSSYEQYF.